This TCR beta chain was obtained from a study of cytomegalovirus exposure and HLA in healthy donors. Findings and limits, study-wide: TCR beta sequences reportedly predicted most subjects' HLA-A and HLA-B alleles accurately.

Points on this clone: Its antigen is as yet unknown.

The CDR3 loop spans 13 amino acids. V trimming: 8 bases; J trimming: 5 bases; junction bases outside the gene matches: 7. In germline, CDR1 is SQVTM, CDR2 ANQGSEA. The primer mix had 60 Vbeta and 13 Jbeta primers. Clones were sequenced by immunoSEQ multiplex PCR, and TCRdb holds only the in-frame ones, with some missing. The table shows over 80,000 clones, with about three quarters occurring only once. Sequenced: PBMCs. The sequence was collected from a man in his forties or fifties in good health and CMV-seronegative. This chain joins TRBV29-1 and TRBJ1-4; 8 bases are shared with TRBD1. The CDR3 DNA is TGCAGCTACTCCAGGGGGCAGAATGAAAAACTGTTTTTT. Its protein product is CSYSRGQNEKLFF.